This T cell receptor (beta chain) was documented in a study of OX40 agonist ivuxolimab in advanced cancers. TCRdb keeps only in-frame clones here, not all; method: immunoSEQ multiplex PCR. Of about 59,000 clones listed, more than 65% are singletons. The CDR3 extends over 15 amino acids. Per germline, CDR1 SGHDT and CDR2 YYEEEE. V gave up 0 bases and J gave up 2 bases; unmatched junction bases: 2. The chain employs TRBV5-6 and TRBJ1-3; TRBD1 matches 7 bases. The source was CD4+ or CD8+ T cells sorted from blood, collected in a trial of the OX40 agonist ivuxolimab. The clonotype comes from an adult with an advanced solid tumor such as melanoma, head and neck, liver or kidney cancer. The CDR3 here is CASSLAGGPGNTIYF. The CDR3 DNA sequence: TGTGCCAGCAGCTTGGCAGGGGGGCCTGGAAACACCATATATTTT.